The clone carrying this T cell receptor (beta chain) was picked up many times. Its antigen remains unidentified. The data are from a study of T cells in Graves' hyperthyroidism and ophthalmopathy. Stable Graves' hyperthyroidism meant no ophthalmopathy progression within 18 months. Pregnant or lactating patients were excluded, as were those with uncontrolled infection or other autoimmune disease. Clinical symptoms, serum thyroxine, TRAb, thyroid ultrasound and orbital computed tomography informed diagnoses. Amplified regions were TCR beta CDR3 sequences from RNA transcripts. Initially, a first-round RT-PCR of the TCR CDR3 employed the HTBI primer set. A single record per CDR3 protein comes from TCRdb applying MiXCR to the multiplex PCR reads. The repertoire includes a few hundred thousand distinct CDR3 sequences, 15% to 19% of them detected once, and around 7.8% sits in the top ten. CDR1 is SGHAT, CDR2 FQNNGV, per germline. Trimming removed 6 bases at V and 3 bases at J, with 17 bases between. The CDR3 runs to 16 residues.

Whole-study findings and limits: The model made its ophthalmopathy prediction, and onset followed a median about 6 months later.

The V call is TRBV11-2, the J call TRBJ2-2; D remains ambiguous. The receptor was isolated from a woman in her thirties with Graves' hyperthyroidism. What was sequenced was blood. DNA for the CDR3: TGTGCCAGCAGGCACTATAATAACGTAGACACCGGGGAGCTGTTTTTT. Residues: CASRHYNNVDTGELFF.